Described below is a single T cell receptor beta chain sequence and its context. The data are from a study of glioma-infiltrating T cells after dendritic cell vaccination. In the study overall: Autologous tumor lysate was loaded overnight onto monocyte-derived dendritic cells grown approximately 7 days with IL-4 and GM-CSF.

The CDR3 extends over 17 amino acids. Time point: after dendritic cell vaccination, including at tumor progression/relapse. Selection required adequate fresh-frozen tumor tissue plus more than two years' survival data. Isocitrate dehydrogenase mutation was absent in all glioblastoma patients. TCRB CDR3 was amplified from 2 ug genomic DNA or less. TCRdb's copy holds only in-frame clones and misses some; the assay was immunoSEQ multiplex PCR. Of 65,000 to 80,000 clones listed, around 86% are singletons. The sample in question was blood, obtained after dendritic cell vaccination. The receptor was derived from a human donor with glioblastoma. The V and J genes are TRBV21-1 and TRBJ2-3; TRBD2, the table's D call, lacks a check against the DNA. TRBV21-1 constitutes a pseudogene. Here the CDR3 reads CASSKCRDSGRPDTQYF. CDR3 in DNA: TGTGCCAGCAGCAAATGCCGGGACTCCGGTCGTCCAGATACGCAGTATTTT.